The next 29 T cell receptor beta chains were all read from a single sample in a study of T cell responses to AZD1222 COVID-19 vaccine. Some clones are missing from TCRdb's copy, which holds only in-frame ones; the method was immunoSEQ multiplex PCR. This table holds more than 95,000 clones, roughly 87% found once. Material: peripheral blood, obtained on day 0 of AZD1222 vaccination. The receptor set was obtained from an adult in good health.

This clone is a singleton in its sample. The rearrangement joins TRBV3-1 (or the pseudogene TRBV3-2) to TRBJ2-1; D might be TRBD1 (5 bases). Trimming left V 4 bases short and J 12 bases short, with 22 bases between. Per germline, CDR1 LGHDT and CDR2 YNNKEL (reference sequence). The CDR3 has 15 amino acids. The CDR3 is CASSPQPPTPQGQFF. The CDR3 DNA is TGTGCCAGCAGCCCCCAGCCCCCCACTCCCCAGGGGCAGTTCTTC.

In its sample, this clone was seen a few times. V gene TRBV11-2 combines with J gene TRBJ2-5, with D maybe TRBD2 (6 bases). The CDR3 sequence is 14 residues long. Germline CDR1 and CDR2: SGHAT and FQNNGV. The V gene lost 1 base and the J gene lost 2 bases, with 8 bases spanning the gap. Written as DNA, the CDR3 is TGTGCCAGCAGCTTAGGGGCGGGACAAGAGACCCAGTACTTC. Encoded protein: CASSLGAGQETQYF.

V usage is TRBV29-1 and J usage is TRBJ2-4; 13 bases align to TRBD2. The J segment lost 10 bases and the V segment lost 7 bases, leaving 4 bases of the junction unmatched. This CDR3 contains 12 residues. CDR1 and CDR2 from the germline V gene are SQVTM and ANQGSEA. CDR3 residues: CSGQGLAGIQYF. The CDR3 DNA reads as TGCAGCGGCCAGGGACTAGCGGGGATTCAGTACTTC.

This chain links TRBV5-4 with TRBJ2-1; 12 bases match TRBD1. The CDR3 consists of 16 residues. Germline V CDR1 and CDR2: SGHNT, YYREEE (reference sequence). V gave up 5 bases and J gave up 10 bases; unmatched junction bases: 13. This CDR3 reads CASSLPGQGALGEQFF. CDR3 nucleotide sequence: TGTGCCAGCAGTCTTCCGGGACAGGGGGCCCTCGGGGAGCAGTTCTTC.

The V call is TRBV6-5, the J call TRBJ2-7; D may match TRBD1 or TRBD2 (6 bases each). This CDR3 contains 13 residues. Germline V gene sequence: CDR1 MNHEY, CDR2 SVGAGI. V was cut by 5 bases and J by 7 bases, with 15 bases left in between. The CDR3 here is CASSPGALGEQYF. The CDR3 DNA reads as TGTGCCAGCAGTCCGGGGGCTCTCGGTGAGCAGTACTTC.

J is TRBJ2-1 and V is TRBV5-6; D may be TRBD2 (5 bases). Trimming took off 4 bases at V and 4 bases at J, with 12 bases between the two ends. This CDR3 is built from 14 residues. Germline V gene lookup returns CDR1 SGHDT and CDR2 YYEEEE. The CDR3: CASSHSSKYNEQFF. CDR3 sequence (DNA): TGTGCCAGCAGCCATTCTAGCAAGTACAATGAGCAGTTCTTC.

This clone was counted a few times. J is TRBJ1-3 and V is TRBV4-1; D remains ambiguous. Germline CDR1 reads MGHRA; CDR2 reads YSYEKL. V was pared by 0 bases and J by 0 bases, with 9 bases between. The CDR3 sequence is 16 residues long. This chain's CDR3 is CASSQDPAGSGNTIYF. The DNA for the CDR3 is TGCGCCAGCAGCCAAGATCCCGCAGGCTCTGGAAACACCATATATTTT.

The J gene is TRBJ1-1, the V gene TRBV5-1; D is unclear. V dropped 4 bases and J dropped 0 bases, with 19 bases sitting between them. The CDR3 is 17 residues long. Germline V lookup: CDR1 SGHRS, CDR2 YFSETQ. CDR3 sequence: CASSPDIRAGMNTEAFF. The CDR3 region has the DNA TGCGCCAGCAGCCCCGATATCCGGGCAGGAATGAACACTGAAGCTTTCTTT.

The chain combines TRBV7-9 with TRBJ1-6; the match to TRBD1 covers 7 bases. The germline V gene has CDR1 SEHNR and CDR2 FQNEAQ (reference sequence). The CDR3 has 16 residues. The V and J ends lost 1 base and 6 bases, in that order; junction bases with no gene match: 6. CDR3 nucleotide sequence: TGTGCCAGCAGCTTAGGGACAGGAGAACCTAATTCACCCCTCCACTTT. Its protein is CASSLGTGEPNSPLHF.

The rearrangement uses TRBV29-1 and TRBJ1-6; D gene uncertain. The CDR3 loop spans 12 amino acids. Germline CDR1 is SQVTM and CDR2 is ANQGSEA. V lost 8 bases, J lost 8 bases, and 13 bases lay in between. In nucleotides, the CDR3 is TGCAGCCTAAAAAGGGCCCATTCACCCCTCCACTTT. It yields the protein CSLKRAHSPLHF.

The J gene is TRBJ2-7, the V gene TRBV11-1; 9 bases match TRBD1. The CDR3 runs 15 residues. V trimming: 3 bases; J trimming: 2 bases; junction bases outside the gene matches: 5. The germline V gene encodes CDR1 SGHAT and CDR2 FQDESV (reference sequence). In nucleotides, the CDR3 is TGTGCCAGCAGCTTCCGGGACAGGGAGCCCTACGAGCAGTACTTC. This translates into CASSFRDREPYEQYF.

This clone was recorded a few times. The chain couples TRBV9 to TRBJ1-2; D call uncertain. The CDR3 contains 15 residues. CDR1 and CDR2 (germline): SGDLS, YYNGEE. The ends were cut back, 3 bases at V and 0 bases at J, with 12 bases in the middle. CDR3 sequence reads: CASSGPEVSNYGYTF. The CDR3 DNA reads as TGTGCCAGCAGCGGTCCAGAAGTATCTAACTATGGCTACACCTTC.

V usage is TRBV19 and J usage is TRBJ1-1, with 9 bases fitting TRBD1. From germline, CDR1 is LNHDA and CDR2 SQIVND (reference sequence). The CDR3 length is 14 residues. After removal of 8 bases from V and 6 bases from J, the junction contained 10 bases not matched to a gene. CDR3 DNA: TGTGCCAGTCGAGACCGGGACAGGGTGGCTGAAGCTTTCTTT. Translating gives CASRDRDRVAEAFF.

This clone was recorded a few times. The chain employs TRBV3-1 (or the pseudogene TRBV3-2) and TRBJ1-3; a possible D gene is TRBD1 (5 bases). Trimming cost V 0 bases and J 5 bases, with 17 bases left between them. Germline CDR1 LGHDT, CDR2 YNNKEL (reference sequence). This CDR3 is built from 17 residues. The DNA for the CDR3 is TGTGCCAGCAGCCAAGATCCCGGTATCGGGGCGAGAAACACCATATATTTT. Residues: CASSQDPGIGARNTIYF.

The V and J genes are TRBV12-3 or TRBV12-4 and TRBJ2-5; D is possibly TRBD1 (6 bases). The CDR3 covers 12 residues. Trimming removed 5 bases from V and 7 bases from J, with 11 bases in between. The CDR3 DNA reads as TGTGCCAGCAGTCCCCAGGGGCCGACCCAGTACTTC. It yields the protein CASSPQGPTQYF.

This sequence joins TRBV7-3 and TRBJ2-7, with D possibly TRBD2 on 5 matching bases. Per germline, CDR1 SGHTA and CDR2 FQGTGA. The CDR3 has 13 residues. The ends were cut back, 3 bases at V and 3 bases at J, with 9 bases in the middle. The DNA for the CDR3 is TGTGCCAGCAGCTTGAATGGACTCTACGAGCAGTACTTC. Translated: CASSLNGLYEQYF.

The chain has TRBV11-1 and TRBJ1-1; D gene unclear. Per germline, CDR1 SGHAT and CDR2 FQDESV (reference sequence). The CDR3 covers 13 residues. Trimming removed 2 bases from V and 1 base from J, with 5 bases in between. CDR3 residues: CASSLRENTEAFF. The CDR3 DNA sequence: TGTGCCAGCAGCTTAAGGGAGAACACTGAAGCTTTCTTT.

The J gene is TRBJ2-7, the V gene TRBV2; D may be TRBD2 (5 bases). Germline V gene sequence: CDR1 SNHLY, CDR2 FYNNEI. CDR3 length: 13 amino acids. V was pared by 8 bases and J by 7 bases, with 18 bases between. The CDR3 DNA sequence: TGTGCCAGCGACGGGGATCCCTACGAGGAGCAGTACTTC. Amino acid sequence: CASDGDPYEEQYF.

The gene calls are TRBV5-4 and TRBJ1-1; D uncertain. Germline V gene sequence: CDR1 SGHNT, CDR2 YYREEE (reference sequence). There are 14 residues in the CDR3. Between the trimmed V and J ends, which lost 8 bases and 1 base, there was a span of 15 bases. The CDR3 DNA reads TGTGCCAGTTGGGTGATAGAGCGGAACACTGAAGCTTTCTTT. Protein: CASWVIERNTEAFF.

This clone was observed a single time. The chain is built from TRBV12-3 or TRBV12-4 and TRBJ1-3; no firm D call. The CDR3 has 12 residues. Trimming left V 3 bases short and J 4 bases short, with 4 bases between. DNA for the CDR3: TGTGCCAGCAGTTTCGAGGGAAACACCATATATTTT. Protein: CASSFEGNTIYF.

The chain carries TRBV19 and TRBJ1-1; D uncertain. Germline CDR1 reads LNHDA; CDR2 reads SQIVND (reference sequence). This CDR3 is built from 15 residues. V was pared by 7 bases and J by 1 base, with 16 bases between. CDR3 DNA: TGTGCCAGTACTCCCTTAATCCGGGCGAACACTGAAGCTTTCTTT. It specifies CASTPLIRANTEAFF.

The chain has TRBV10-1 and TRBJ1-2; D is perhaps TRBD1 (5 bases). Germline assignment: CDR1 WNHNN and CDR2 SYGVQD (reference sequence). The length of the CDR3 is 14 residues. Trimming shortened V by 10 bases and J by 7 bases, and 22 bases separated the two germline ends. CDR3 sequence: CATKRGGTPCGYTF. The CDR3 nucleotides are TGCGCCACCAAGCGGGGAGGGACTCCCTGTGGCTACACCTTC.

This chain uses TRBV15 with TRBJ1-4; D might be TRBD1 (5 bases). CDR3 length equals 17 residues. Trimming shortened V by 0 bases and J by 1 base, and 12 bases separated the two germline ends. In germline, CDR1 is LNHNV, CDR2 YYDKDF (reference sequence). This CDR3 is CATSRENGAETNEKLFF. CDR3 sequence (DNA): TGTGCCACCAGCAGAGAAAATGGGGCGGAAACTAATGAAAAACTGTTTTTT.

The V gene is TRBV6-5, the J gene TRBJ2-7; TRBD1 agrees at 9 bases. The CDR3 sequence is 14 residues long. The V segment lost 4 bases and the J segment 5 bases; nucleotides outside the gene matches: 6. CDR1 and CDR2 (germline): MNHEY, SVGAGI. CDR3 coding DNA: TGTGCCAGCAGTTTCGGACAGGGGAGACACGAGCAGTACTTC. Translating it yields CASSFGQGRHEQYF.

The CDR3 sequence is CASSQAGTVNIQYF. Here the CDR3 DNA reads TGTGCCAGCAGCCAAGCCGGGACAGTAAACATTCAGTACTTC. J is TRBJ2-4 and V is TRBV3-1 (or the pseudogene TRBV3-2); TRBD1 aligns across 7 bases. Trimming at V came to 1 base and at J to 6 bases, leaving 3 bases not matched to a gene. The CDR3 spans 14 residues. From germline, CDR1 is LGHDT and CDR2 YNNKEL (reference sequence).

In its sample, this clone was seen once. The chain combines TRBV4-2 with TRBJ1-1; possible D gene TRBD1, 6 bases. The V gene lost 5 bases and the J gene lost 1 base, with 11 bases spanning the gap. The CDR3 is 14 residues long. Germline-derived CDR1 and CDR2 are LGHNA and YNFKEQ. The CDR3 region is CASSGLGGNTEAFF. In DNA form, the CDR3 reads TGTGCCAGCAGCGGATTAGGGGGGAACACTGAAGCTTTCTTT.

The rearrangement joins TRBV6-5 to TRBJ1-1, with a tentative D call TRBD1 (6 bases). From germline, CDR1 is MNHEY and CDR2 SVGAGI. The CDR3 has 14 amino acids. Trimming removed 5 bases from V and 4 bases from J, with 14 bases in between. CDR3: CASSIQGRGTEAFF. The CDR3 DNA reads TGTGCCAGCAGTATTCAGGGGAGAGGCACTGAAGCTTTCTTT.

The chain links TRBV28 to TRBJ1-1, with 7 bases lining up with TRBD1. CDR1 is MDHEN and CDR2 is SYDVKM in the germline V gene. The CDR3 spans 14 residues. The V and J ends lost 8 bases and 5 bases, in that order; junction bases with no gene match: 11. The CDR3 DNA follows: TGTGCCAGCGCTAGCTACAGGGGTGGGACTGAAGCTTTCTTT. This encodes CASASYRGGTEAFF.

This clone has just one count. For the CDR3, the DNA is TGTGCCAGCTCACCCCGACTGAGCGGGGGGGAACATTTGGAGACCCAGTACTTC. This sequence encodes CASSPRLSGGEHLETQYF. The V and J genes are TRBV18 and TRBJ2-5; 10 bases agree with TRBD2. This CDR3 has 18 amino acids. The germline CDR1 and CDR2 sequences are KGHSH and LQKENI. Trimming at V came to 3 bases and at J to 5 bases, leaving 15 bases not matched to a gene.